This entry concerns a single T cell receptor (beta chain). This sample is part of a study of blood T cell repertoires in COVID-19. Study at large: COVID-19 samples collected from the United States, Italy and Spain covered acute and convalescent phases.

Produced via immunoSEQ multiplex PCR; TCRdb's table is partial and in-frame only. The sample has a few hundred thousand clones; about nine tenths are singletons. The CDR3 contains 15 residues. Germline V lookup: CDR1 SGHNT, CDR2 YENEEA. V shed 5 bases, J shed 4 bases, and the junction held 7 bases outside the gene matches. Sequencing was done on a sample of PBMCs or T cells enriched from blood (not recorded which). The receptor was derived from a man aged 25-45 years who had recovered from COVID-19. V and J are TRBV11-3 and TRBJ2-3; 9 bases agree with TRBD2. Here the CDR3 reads CASSGRRGGPDTQYF. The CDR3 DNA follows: TGTGCCAGCAGCGGTAGGCGGGGGGGCCCAGATACGCAGTATTTT. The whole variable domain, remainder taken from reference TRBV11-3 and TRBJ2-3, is EAGVVQSPRYKIIEKKQPVAFWCNPISGHNTLYWYLQNLGQGPELLIRYENEEAVDDSQLPKDRFSAERLKGVDSTLKIQPAELGDSAVYLCASSGRRGGPDTQYFGPGTRLTVL.